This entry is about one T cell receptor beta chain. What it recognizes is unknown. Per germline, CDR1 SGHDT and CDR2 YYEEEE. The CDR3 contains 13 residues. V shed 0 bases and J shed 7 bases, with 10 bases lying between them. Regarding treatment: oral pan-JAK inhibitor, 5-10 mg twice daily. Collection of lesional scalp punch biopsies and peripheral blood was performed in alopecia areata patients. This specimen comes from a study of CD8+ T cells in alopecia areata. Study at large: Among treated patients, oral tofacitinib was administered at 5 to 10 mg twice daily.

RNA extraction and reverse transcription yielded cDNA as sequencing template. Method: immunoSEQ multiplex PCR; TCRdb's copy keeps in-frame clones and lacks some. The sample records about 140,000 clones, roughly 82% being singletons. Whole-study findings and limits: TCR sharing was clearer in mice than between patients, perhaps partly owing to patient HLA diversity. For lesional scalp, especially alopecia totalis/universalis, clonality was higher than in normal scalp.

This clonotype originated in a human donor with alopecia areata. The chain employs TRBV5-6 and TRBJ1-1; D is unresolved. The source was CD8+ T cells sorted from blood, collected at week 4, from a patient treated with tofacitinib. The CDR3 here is CASSLGRENEAFF. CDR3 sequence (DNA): TGTGCCAGCAGCTTGGGTCGTGAAAATGAAGCTTTCTTT.